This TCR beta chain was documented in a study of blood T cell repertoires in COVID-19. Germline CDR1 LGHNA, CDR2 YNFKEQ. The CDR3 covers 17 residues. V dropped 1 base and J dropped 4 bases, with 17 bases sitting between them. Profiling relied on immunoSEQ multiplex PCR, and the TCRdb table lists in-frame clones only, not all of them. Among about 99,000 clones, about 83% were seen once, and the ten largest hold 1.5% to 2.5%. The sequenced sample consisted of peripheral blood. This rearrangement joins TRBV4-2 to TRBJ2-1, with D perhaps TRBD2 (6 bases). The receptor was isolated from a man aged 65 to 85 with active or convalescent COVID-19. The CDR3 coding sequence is TGTGCCAGCAGCCAAGTAGGGGCCCTCGGGGGTTACAATGAGCAGTTCTTC. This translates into CASSQVGALGGYNEQFF.